The 19 T cell receptor beta chains below were found in one sample sequenced in a study of STAT3 mutations in large granular lymphocyte leukemia. Broader study findings: Every T-cell large granular lymphocyte leukemia patient had at least one immunodominant TCR beta clonotype.

The table came from immunoSEQ multiplex PCR; TCRdb's copy has only in-frame clones and leaves some out. The table lists under 15,000 clones, 81% of them singletons, with just over 50% in the top ten. The antigens of these receptors remain unknown. Sequences were obtained from peripheral blood mononuclear cells. Receptors originate from a man aged 55 to 70 with T-cell large granular lymphocyte leukemia. Some clones in this sample may be carry-over from other donors' samples.

V gene TRBV7-8 combines with J gene TRBJ1-3; no clear D gene. Germline values: CDR1 SGHVS, CDR2 FQNEAQ. Deletions cut 4 bases from V and 2 bases from J, with 6 bases between. The CDR3 has 13 residues. This chain's CDR3 is CASSWDAGNTIYF. CDR3 sequence (DNA): TGTGCCAGCAGCTGGGATGCTGGAAACACCATATATTTT.

This chain links TRBV9 with TRBJ2-5; D is perhaps TRBD2 (7 bases). Germline assignment: CDR1 SGDLS and CDR2 YYNGEE. V lost 0 bases and J lost 1, with 13 bases in between. The CDR3 totals 16 residues. CDR3 nucleotides: TGTGCCAGCAGCGTAGGGGGGGGGCGCTTCCAAGAGACCCAGTACTTC. This gives the protein CASSVGGGRFQETQYF.

The genes are TRBV4-2 and TRBJ2-7; D is perhaps TRBD1 (6 bases). Germline V gene sequence: CDR1 LGHNA, CDR2 YNFKEQ. Trimming stripped 1 base from V and 2 bases from J, with 12 bases between. The CDR3 is made up of 15 amino acids. CDR3 nucleotides: TGTGCCAGCAGCCAAGGGACAGTGGGGGCCTACGAGCAGTACTTC. This gives the protein CASSQGTVGAYEQYF.

The genes are TRBV29-1 and TRBJ2-7, with 11 nucleotides matching TRBD1. J gave up 3 bases and V 6 bases, and 7 bases lay outside the gene matches. Germline CDR1 and CDR2: SQVTM and ANQGSEA. The CDR3 length is 14 residues. The CDR3: CSVQPGTGGYEQYF. The DNA for the CDR3 is TGCAGCGTCCAACCCGGGACAGGGGGCTACGAGCAGTACTTC.

The genes are TRBV4-1 and TRBJ2-3; D possibly uses TRBD1 or TRBD2 (5 bases each). The CDR3 runs 13 residues. Germline V lookup: CDR1 MGHRA, CDR2 YSYEKL. Trimming cost V 11 bases and J 2 bases, with 14 bases left between them. The CDR3 DNA sequence: TGCGCCCCTAACAGAGGGGTCACAGATACGCAGTATTTT. Translation gives CAPNRGVTDTQYF.

This clone appeared a single time. The chain joins TRBV6-6 to TRBJ2-2; D tentatively fits TRBD1 or TRBD2 (5 bases each). The V end lost 6 bases, the J end lost 7 bases, and 18 bases lay between the germline ends. Germline CDR1 reads MNHNY; CDR2 reads SVGAGI (reference sequence). The CDR3 loop spans 15 amino acids. The CDR3 region has the DNA TGTGCCAGCAGCCCCCGTGGGGGTGGGGGCGGGGAGCTGTTTTTT. Translation: CASSPRGGGGGELFF.

Remarks on this clone: At one end, the junction sequence differs from germline, possibly due to a read error. This sequence joins TRBV7-9 and TRBJ1-4; D may be TRBD1 (5 bases). Germline V gene lookup returns CDR1 SEHNR and CDR2 FQNEAQ (reference sequence). This CDR3 spans 12 amino acids. The chain's CDR3 is CASSHIAGTASF. The CDR3 nucleotides are TGTGCCAGCAGCCACATCGCCGGGACGGCATCTTTT.

The sample holds one count of this clone. The chain employs TRBV7-8 and TRBJ1-5; no definite D call. V was cut by 2 bases and J by 4 bases, with 6 bases left in between. Looked up from germline, CDR1 is SGHVS and CDR2 is FQNEAQ. This CDR3 has 13 residues. The CDR3 reads CASSLQLNQPQHF. The DNA of the CDR3 is TGTGCCAGCAGCTTACAGCTAAATCAGCCCCAGCATTTT.

The chain joins TRBV20-1 to TRBJ2-2; D is undetermined. There are 11 residues in the CDR3. The V end was cut by 5 bases, the J end by 6 bases, with 7 bases between. From germline, CDR1 is DFQATT and CDR2 SNEGSKA (reference sequence). CDR3 region: CSALIPGELFF. CDR3 in DNA: TGCAGTGCTCTCATTCCCGGGGAGCTGTTTTTT.

This chain connects TRBV13 to TRBJ2-3; tentatively, D is TRBD2 (6 bases). Per the germline V gene, CDR1 is PRHDT and CDR2 is FYEKMQ (reference sequence). Trimming pared 0 bases from V and 3 bases from J, leaving 10 bases between. This CDR3 comprises 15 residues. The CDR3 spells CASSLGLGRTDTQYF. The CDR3 DNA is TGTGCCAGCAGCTTAGGCCTCGGGAGAACAGATACGCAGTATTTT.

The chain combines TRBV6-1 with TRBJ2-3; no clear D. V was clipped by 5 bases and J by 6 bases, with 9 bases between them. There are 12 residues in the CDR3. Germline V gene data show CDR1 as MNHNS and CDR2 as SASEGT. This CDR3 is CASSPLSDTQYF. The CDR3 nucleotides are TGTGCCAGCAGTCCCCTTTCGGATACGCAGTATTTT.

V usage is TRBV27 and J usage is TRBJ2-1, with TRBD1 identical over 8 bases. V dropped 1 base and J dropped 8; count of bases not matched to a gene: 7. The CDR3 has 15 residues. Germline lookup yields CDR1 MNHEY and CDR2 SMNVEV (reference sequence). DNA for the CDR3: TGTGCCAGCAGTTTATTTTCGGACAGGGAGGATGAGCAGTTCTTC. It encodes CASSLFSDREDEQFF.

J is TRBJ2-3 and V is TRBV13, with no clear D. Germline V gene lookup returns CDR1 PRHDT and CDR2 FYEKMQ (reference sequence). Trimming cost V 5 bases and J 2 bases, with 8 bases left between them. This CDR3 comprises 13 residues. The CDR3 spells CASSLLVTDTQYF. The CDR3 DNA reads TGTGCCAGCAGCCTCCTCGTCACAGATACGCAGTATTTT. Full variable domain (missing parts from reference TRBV13 and TRBJ2-3): AAGVIQSPRHLIKEKRETATLKCYPIPRHDTVYWYQQGPGQDPQFLISFYEKMQSDKGSIPDRFSAQQFSDYHSELNMSSLELGDSALYFCASSLLVTDTQYFGPGTRLTVL.

The chain's CDR3 is CAISGLEEQYF. The DNA of the CDR3 is TGTGCCATCAGCGGGTTGGAGGAGCAGTACTTC. The rearrangement joins TRBV10-3 to TRBJ2-7; D is ambiguous. The CDR3 is made up of 11 amino acids. Trimming cost V 6 bases and J 7 bases, with 10 bases left between them. Germline CDR1 is ENHRY and CDR2 is SYGVKD.

The J gene is TRBJ2-6, the V gene TRBV27; D is unresolved. The V end lost 6 bases, the J end lost 0 bases, and 6 bases lay between the germline ends. CDR3 length: 14 amino acids. Germline V gene data show CDR1 as MNHEY and CDR2 as SMNVEV (reference sequence). Here the CDR3 DNA reads TGTGCCAGCAGGATGAACTCTGGGGCCAACGTCCTGACTTTC. Its translation is CASRMNSGANVLTF.

The genes are TRBV7-2 and TRBJ1-6; 9 nucleotides agree with TRBD1. The V gene end was trimmed by 5 bases and the J gene end by 10 bases; junction bases not matched to a gene: 9. The CDR3 length is 15 residues. Germline V gene sequence: CDR1 SGHTA, CDR2 FQGNSA. The CDR3 reads CASSQQQGAASPLHF. In nucleotides, the CDR3 is TGTGCCAGCAGCCAACAACAGGGGGCAGCATCACCCCTCCACTTT.

This chain links TRBV30 with TRBJ2-7; D call uncertain. This CDR3 spans 12 amino acids. Between the trimmed V and J ends, which lost 5 bases and 2 bases, there was a span of 10 bases. Germline CDR1 is GTSNPN and CDR2 is SVGIG (reference sequence). For the CDR3, the DNA is TGTGCCTGGGGAGATGGCACCTACGAGCAGTACTTC. Amino acid sequence: CAWGDGTYEQYF.

The rearrangement links TRBV18 to TRBJ2-2, with D possibly being TRBD1 (6 bases). V lost 6 bases and J 5 bases, leaving 13 bases between the germline ends. The CDR3 runs 14 residues. Germline V gene data show CDR1 as KGHSH and CDR2 as LQKENI. The CDR3 here is CASSSQGQTGELFF. The CDR3 coding sequence is TGTGCCAGCTCGTCACAGGGTCAAACCGGGGAGCTGTTTTTT.

Comment on this clone: Additional DNA sequences in this sample encode the identical CDR3. The rearrangement joins TRBV28 to TRBJ1-1, with no clear D. Germline V lookup: CDR1 MDHEN, CDR2 SYDVKM. Trimming shortened V by 6 bases and J by 6 bases, and 8 bases separated the two germline ends. The CDR3 is 11 amino acids. Written as DNA, the CDR3 is TGTGCCAGCAGAGGACGGCCTGAAGCTTTCTTT. Its translation is CASRGRPEAFF. The variable domain in full, with the rest retrieved from reference TRBV28 and TRBJ1-1, is DVKVTQSSRYLVKRTGEKVFLECVQDMDHENMFWYRQDPGLGLRLIYFSYDVKMKEKGDIPEGYSVSREKKERFSLILESASTNQTSMYLCASRGRPEAFFGQGTRLTVV.